This T cell receptor (beta chain) derives from a study of siplizumab effects on memory and regulatory T cells. The germline V gene has CDR1 SGDLS and CDR2 YYNGEE. V lost 4 bases and J lost 6, with 16 bases in between. CDR3 length equals 14 residues. The repertoire was sequenced with immunoSEQ multiplex PCR; TCRdb's copy has only in-frame clones and lacks some. The top ten clones hold roughly 0.3% of a sample with tens of thousands of clones, around 94% of them seen once. As for this clone: The target antigen is unknown.

Study findings and constraints: In siplizumab conditions, mappable alloreactive CD4+ clones averaged about 69% Treg-derived, against 25% to 30% in controls.

The sequence came from a human donor in good health. The V call is TRBV9, the J call TRBJ1-2, with D unclear. The sequenced material came from non-Treg CD4+ T cells sorted from blood. CDR3 in amino acids: CASSPGPRSDGYTF. In nucleotides, the CDR3 is TGTGCCAGCAGCCCCGGCCCCAGGTCAGATGGCTACACCTTC.